The source of this T cell receptor (beta chain) is a study of blood T cells in healthy people across ages. With respect to this clonotype: Its antigen remains unidentified.

The germline V gene has CDR1 LGHDT and CDR2 YNNKEL (reference sequence). Trimming at V came to 1 base and at J to 7 bases, leaving 4 bases not matched to a gene. The CDR3 spans 15 residues. Study results and limitations: Since the PBMCs were unsorted, naive and antigen-experienced cells could not be conclusively compared. Estimated diversity across one million T cells was deemed an underestimate. Naive T cell percentage showed a strong correlation with the diversity of TCR beta.

Total RNA extraction produced at least 6 micrograms (per sample) for the study. With a J-beta primer mix and a sample-barcoded 5' primer, a second PCR ran roughly 6 to 12 cycles. TCRdb reanalysed the 5' RACE reads using MiXCR and keeps one entry per CDR3 protein. This table holds 1.5 million to 2 million distinct CDR3 sequences, around 50% found once. Sequenced input: blood. The J gene is TRBJ2-5, the V gene TRBV3-1; 12 nucleotides match TRBD2. The TCR was taken from a woman aged 40 to 50 in good health. CDR3 nucleotide sequence: TGTGCCAGCAGCCAAGGGACTAGCGGGGCCGGGACCCAGTACTTC. It translates to CASSQGTSGAGTQYF.